This T cell receptor beta chain comes out of a study of tumor-infiltrating lymphocytes in primary liver carcinoma. Study results and caveats: The study found only about 7.5-25% of top clones in all five tumor regions.

Details on this clonotype: What it binds is not known. One junction end disagrees with the germline gene, perhaps due to a read error.

From around 500 ng of total RNA, TCR beta-specific cDNA was reverse-transcribed using a constant-region primer. Nested multiplex PCR, run for three rounds with slightly modified ARM-PCR, yielded TCR beta libraries. A single record per CDR3 protein comes from TCRdb applying MiXCR to the multiplex PCR reads. This sample has under 30,000 distinct CDR3 sequences, with approximately 78% found just once. Scientists recovered RNA and DNA together from about 20-30 mg of unsorted bulk tissue. Material for sequencing was liver tumor tissue from sampling region 3. The subset is: tumor region T3, left-lateral pole. This sequence was found in a middle-aged man with primary liver carcinoma and hepatitis B virus infection.

CDR3 residues: CASSYSQGLSGASVLTF. The CDR3 bases are TGTGCCAGCAGTTACTCTCAGGGTCTATCTGGGGCCAGCGTCCTGACTTTC. The genes are TRBV6-5 and TRBJ2-6; tentatively, D is TRBD1 (5 bases). Germline CDR1 MNHEY, CDR2 SVGAGI. This CDR3 spans 17 amino acids.